The rows below give T cell receptor beta chains drawn from one sample of a study of T cell clonotyping in hematopoietic cell transplantation. TCRdb's table, derived via immunoSEQ multiplex PCR, lists solely in-frame clones and lacks some. This table holds over 8,000 clones, about three quarters found once. The source was peripheral blood mononuclear cells, collected 180 days after allogeneic stem cell transplant. The receptors originated from a female patient aged 50-59 years who had an allogeneic stem cell transplant from a related donor, so the T cells may come from the graft donor. Some clones in this sample may be carry-over from other donors' samples. Both conserved end residues are part of each CDR3. The D gene is left open where the match is weak. The size field is filled for only some rows; it gives once, few, many or a size class.

>-|TRBV5-1|TRBJ1-1|-
CASKDGLTEAFF
TGCGCCAGCAAGGACGGCCTCACTGAAGCTTTCTTT
>-|TRBV2|TRBJ2-1|once
CASSVKSGLPHNEQFF
TGTGCCAGCAGTGTGAAGTCGGGACTCCCCCACAATGAGCAGTTCTTC
>-|TRBV7-6|TRBJ2-7|-
CASSLGDIDSYEQYF
TGTGCCAGCAGCTTAGGGGACATAGACTCCTACGAGCAGTACTTC
>-|TRBV5-1|TRBJ2-7|-
CASSLSGSGYEQYF
TGCGCCAGCAGCTTGTCAGGGTCCGGCTACGAGCAGTACTTC
>-|TRBV4-1|TRBJ1-5|-
CASSQDSFNQPQHF
TGCGCCAGCAGCCAAGACAGCTTCAATCAGCCCCAGCATTTT
>-|TRBV29-1|TRBJ1-1|-
CSVRGLNTEAFF
TGCAGCGTCCGGGGCCTTAACACTGAAGCTTTCTTT
>TRBD1|TRBV5-1|TRBJ1-6|-
CASRRDRDNSPLHF
TGCGCCAGCAGAAGAGACAGGGATAATTCACCCCTCCACTTT
>TRBD1|TRBV5-6|TRBJ1-2|large
CASSWGQNYGYTF
TGTGCCAGCAGCTGGGGACAGAACTATGGCTACACCTTC
>TRBD1|TRBV28|TRBJ1-2|-
CASSFGWDRGIGGYTF
TGTGCCAGCAGTTTTGGTTGGGACAGGGGGATTGGTGGCTACACCTTC
>-|TRBV4-3|TRBJ1-5|-
CASSQDGQGNQPQHF
TGCGCCAGCAGCCAAGATGGTCAGGGCAATCAGCCCCAGCATTTT
>-|TRBV30|TRBJ2-3|-
CAWKPGLITDTQYF
TGTGCCTGGAAACCGGGACTTATCACAGATACGCAGTATTTT
>TRBD1|TRBV7-2|TRBJ1-3|-
CASSQDRGLGNTIYF
TGTGCCAGCAGCCAGGACAGGGGGCTGGGAAACACCATATATTTT
>TRBD2|TRBV4-2|TRBJ2-7|-
CASSQEASGSSYEQYF
TGTGCCAGCAGCCAAGAAGCTAGCGGGAGCTCCTACGAGCAGTACTTC
>-|TRBV28|TRBJ2-3|once
CASSPQTADTQYF
TGTGCCAGCAGTCCCCAGACCGCAGATACGCAGTATTTT
>TRBD1|TRBV2|TRBJ2-7|-
CAIGQGAYEQYF
TGTGCCATTGGACAGGGGGCCTACGAGCAGTACTTC
>-|TRBV6-5|TRBJ1-5|-
CASSKGRISNQPQHF
TGTGCCAGCAGTAAGGGACGGATTAGCAATCAGCCCCAGCATTTT
>-|TRBV5-4|TRBJ2-7|-
CASCDRQSYEQYF
TGTGCCAGCTGTGACAGGCAATCCTACGAGCAGTACTTC
>TRBD1|TRBV25-1|TRBJ2-7|-
CASSEYRAGGTEQYF
TGTGCCAGCAGTGAATATCGGGCAGGGGGAACTGAGCAGTACTTC
>TRBD1|TRBV7-2|TRBJ1-2|-
CASRTRDRGFGYGYTF
TGTGCCAGCAGAACCCGGGACAGGGGGTTTGGTTATGGCTACACCTTC
>-|TRBV19|TRBJ1-4|-
CASSIARGGGEKLFF
TGTGCCAGTAGTATAGCTAGGGGAGGAGGTGAAAAACTGTTTTTT
>TRBD1|TRBV19|TRBJ1-1|-
CASSTQQGGGGTEAFF
TGTGCCAGTAGTACTCAACAGGGGGGTGGTGGCACTGAAGCTTTCTTT
>TRBD1|TRBV5-1|TRBJ2-7|few
CASSHTGGNSYEQYF
TGCGCCAGCAGCCATACAGGGGGCAACTCCTACGAGCAGTACTTC
>-|TRBV4-2|TRBJ1-2|once
CASSQGGAGADYGYTF
TGTGCCAGCAGCCAAGGAGGGGCCGGGGCCGACTATGGCTACACCTTC
>-|TRBV7-2|TRBJ2-5|-
CASSLGVETQYF
TGTGCCAGCAGCTTAGGTGTGGAGACCCAGTACTTC
>-|TRBV4-1|TRBJ1-1|-
CASSQEPLDRFAFF
TGCGCCAGCAGCCAAGAGCCCCTTGACAGGTTTGCTTTCTTT
>TRBD1|TRBV6-5|TRBJ1-1|few
CASSLDRVNTEAFF
TGTGCCAGCAGTTTGGACAGGGTGAACACTGAAGCTTTCTTT
>-|TRBV19|TRBJ1-5|-
CASSIGIQPQHF
TGTGCCAGTAGTATAGGGATTCAGCCCCAGCATTTT
>-|TRBV4-2|TRBJ2-5|-
CASSHLGETQYF
TGTGCCAGCAGCCACTTAGGCGAGACCCAGTACTTC
>-|TRBV6-5|TRBJ2-7|-
CASSRDRSSSYEQYF
TGTGCCAGCAGCCGTGACAGGAGTAGCTCCTACGAGCAGTACTTC
>-|TRBV7-2|TRBJ1-6|-
CASSLTVNNSPLHF
TGTGCCAGCAGCTTGACAGTTAATAATTCACCCCTCCACTTT
>-|TRBV14|TRBJ1-4|-
CASSQATPGWEKLFF
TGTGCCAGCAGCCAGGCTACTCCAGGGTGGGAAAAACTGTTTTTT
>-|TRBV4-2|TRBJ1-2|-
CASSQSYGTANYGYTF
TGTGCCAGCAGCCAGTCTTACGGGACCGCGAACTATGGCTACACCTTC
>-|TRBV18|TRBJ2-3|-
CATGRSSTDTQYF
TGTGCTACAGGTAGATCTAGCACAGATACGCAGTATTTT
>-|TRBV29-1|TRBJ1-2|-
CSVEGGQGASNYGYTF
TGCAGCGTTGAAGGCGGCCAGGGTGCCTCTAACTATGGCTACACCTTC